This T cell receptor (beta chain) was captured by sequencing in a study of OX40 agonist ivuxolimab in advanced cancers. Study-wide results and limits: Averaged across samples, CD8+ T cells carried more expanded clones than CD4+ did.

Worth noting for this clone: Its target is not known.

Produced via immunoSEQ multiplex PCR; TCRdb's table is partial and in-frame only. In the table there are roughly 99,000 clones, 80% to 95% of which are singletons. This CDR3 region has 14 residues. Trimming stripped 6 bases from V and 1 base from J, with 9 bases between. Looked up from germline, CDR1 is LNHDA and CDR2 is SQIVND (reference sequence). The V gene is TRBV19, the J gene TRBJ2-2; unclear D gene. The TCR comes from an adult with an advanced solid tumor such as melanoma, head and neck, liver or kidney cancer. The sample here was CD4+ or CD8+ T cells sorted from blood, taken in a trial of the OX40 agonist ivuxolimab. In nucleotides, the CDR3 is TGTGCCAGTAGCCCCCGACAGAACACCGGGGAGCTGTTTTTT. Protein: CASSPRQNTGELFF.